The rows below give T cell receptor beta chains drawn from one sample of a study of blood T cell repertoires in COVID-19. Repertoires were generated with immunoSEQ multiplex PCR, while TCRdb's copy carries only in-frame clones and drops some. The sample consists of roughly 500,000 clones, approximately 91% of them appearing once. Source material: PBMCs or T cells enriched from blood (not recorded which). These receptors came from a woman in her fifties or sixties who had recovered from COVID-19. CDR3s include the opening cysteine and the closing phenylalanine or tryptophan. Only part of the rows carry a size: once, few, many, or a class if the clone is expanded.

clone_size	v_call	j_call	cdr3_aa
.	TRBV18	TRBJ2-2	CASSPQGERTGELFF
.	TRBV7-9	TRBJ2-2	CASSPQGAGELFF
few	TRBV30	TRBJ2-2	CAWKTVSAGELFF
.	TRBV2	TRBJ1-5	CASTPAGPGNQPQHF
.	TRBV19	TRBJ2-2	CASSRGGVNTGELFF
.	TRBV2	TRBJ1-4	CASSRQVADEKLFF
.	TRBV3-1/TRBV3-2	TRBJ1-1	CASSPDRGRAAEAFF
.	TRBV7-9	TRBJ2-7	CASSLGGQGAYEQYF
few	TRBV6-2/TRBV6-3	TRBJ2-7	CASSYAGQGYEQYF
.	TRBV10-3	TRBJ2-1	CATLPALAGENEQFF
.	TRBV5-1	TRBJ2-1	CASNLIQGGSYNEQFF
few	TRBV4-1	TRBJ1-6	CASSQVAVSPLHF
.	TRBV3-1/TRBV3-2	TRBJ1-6	CASSLTTGSSYNSPLHF
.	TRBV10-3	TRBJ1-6	CAISESGQGNSPLHF
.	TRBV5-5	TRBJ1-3	CASSSGTALSGNTIYF
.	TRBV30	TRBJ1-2	CAWSQGIWDGYTF
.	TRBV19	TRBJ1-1	CASLRTGLDTEAFF
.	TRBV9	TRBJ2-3	CASSPPSGGVPDTQYF
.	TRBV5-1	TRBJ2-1	CASSLRGDPYNEQFF
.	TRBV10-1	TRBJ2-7	CASSNGYEQYF
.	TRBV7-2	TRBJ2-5	CASSSGTTGGTQYF
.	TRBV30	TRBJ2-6	CAWSLPGGSGANVLTF
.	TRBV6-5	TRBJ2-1	CASSYSGTPTYNEQFF
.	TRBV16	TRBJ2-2	CASSRGPGELFF
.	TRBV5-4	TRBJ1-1	CASSPPTRDTEAFF
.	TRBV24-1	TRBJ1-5	CATSDLAGKGCGQPQHF
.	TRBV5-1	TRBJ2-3	CASSPGGGSSTDTQYF
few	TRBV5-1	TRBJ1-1	CASSLGQLMNTEAFF
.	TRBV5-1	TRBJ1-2	CASSLDLQGAPNYGYTF
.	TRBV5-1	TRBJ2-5	CASSGPGTGQVSQYF